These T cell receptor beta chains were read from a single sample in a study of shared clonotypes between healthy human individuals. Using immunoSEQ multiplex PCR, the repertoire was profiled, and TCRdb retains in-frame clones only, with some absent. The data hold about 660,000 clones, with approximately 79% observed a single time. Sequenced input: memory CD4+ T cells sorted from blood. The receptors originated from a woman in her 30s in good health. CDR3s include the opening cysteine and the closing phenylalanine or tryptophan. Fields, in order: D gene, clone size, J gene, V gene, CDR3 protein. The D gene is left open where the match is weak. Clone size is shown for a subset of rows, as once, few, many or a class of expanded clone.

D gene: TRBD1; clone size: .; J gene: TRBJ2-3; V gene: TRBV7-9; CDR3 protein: CASSLAGTDTDTQYF
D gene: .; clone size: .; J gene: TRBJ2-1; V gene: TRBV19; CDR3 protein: CASGNQVNEQFF
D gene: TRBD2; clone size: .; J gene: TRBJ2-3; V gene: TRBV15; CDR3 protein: CATSRDQWLTSGRDTQYF
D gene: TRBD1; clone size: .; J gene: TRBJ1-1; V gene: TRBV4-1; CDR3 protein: CASSQADRENTEAFF
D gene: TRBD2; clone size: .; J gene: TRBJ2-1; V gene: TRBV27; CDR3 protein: CASTLMSGRTYNEQFF
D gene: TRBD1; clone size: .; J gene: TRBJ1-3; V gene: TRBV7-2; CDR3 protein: CASSLKSARGSGNTIYF
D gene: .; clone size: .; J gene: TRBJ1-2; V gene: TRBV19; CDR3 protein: CASSIKRRLGSYGYTF
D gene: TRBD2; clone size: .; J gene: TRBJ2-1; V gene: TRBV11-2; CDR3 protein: CASTPGLAGYDNEQFF
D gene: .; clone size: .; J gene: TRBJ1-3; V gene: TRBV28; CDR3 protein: CASSPGLYSGNTIYF
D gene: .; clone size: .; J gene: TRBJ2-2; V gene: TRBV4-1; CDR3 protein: CASSLPFTGELFF
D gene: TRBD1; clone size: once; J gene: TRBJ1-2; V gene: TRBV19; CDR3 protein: CASSTQDRGRGYGYTF
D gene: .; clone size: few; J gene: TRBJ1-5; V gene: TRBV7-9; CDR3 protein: CASCDGNQPQHF
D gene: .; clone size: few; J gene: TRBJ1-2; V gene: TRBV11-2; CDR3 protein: CASSPRGVRGGDGYTF
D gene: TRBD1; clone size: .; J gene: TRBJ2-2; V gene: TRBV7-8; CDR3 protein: CASSWGTGRNTRELFF
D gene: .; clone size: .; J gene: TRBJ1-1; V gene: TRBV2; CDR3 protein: CASSTTPMNTEAFF
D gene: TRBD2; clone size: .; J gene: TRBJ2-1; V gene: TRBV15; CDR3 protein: CATSRASGAYNEQFF
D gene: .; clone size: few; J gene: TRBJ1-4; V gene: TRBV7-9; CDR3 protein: CASSLGTFEKLFF